This passage covers 10 T cell receptor beta chains from one sample sequenced in a study of blood T cells in healthy people across ages. Alongside a J-beta primer mix, a sample-barcoded 5' primer served in a second PCR lasting roughly 6 to 11 cycles. TCRdb re-analysed the 5' RACE reads in MiXCR, keeping a single row per CDR3 protein. Altogether around 690,000 distinct CDR3 sequences are present, approximately 50% being singletons, with the ten largest covering 30% to 40%. Sequenced: blood. The receptors originated from a man between 60 and 70 years old in good health.

V is TRBV2 and J is TRBJ1-5; D gene uncertain. V gave up 5 bases and J gave up 6 bases, with 14 bases separating them. Germline V gene lookup returns CDR1 SNHLY and CDR2 FYNNEI. The CDR3 totals 14 residues. CDR3 in amino acids: CASSPGQGSQPQHF. Here the CDR3 DNA reads TGTGCCAGCAGTCCGGGCCAAGGGTCTCAGCCCCAGCATTTT. Full variable domain (remainder filled in from reference TRBV2 and TRBJ1-5): EPEVTQTPSHQVTQMGQEVILRCVPISNHLYFYWYRQILGQKVEFLVSFYNNEISEKSEIFDDQFSVERPDGSNFTLKIRSTKLEDSAMYFCASSPGQGSQPQHFGDGTRLSIL.

V and J are TRBV24-1 and TRBJ2-4; D ambiguous. Judging by the DNA end, TRBJ2-7 fits better; the J call may be wrong. CDR3 length: 15 residues. Germline V gene sequence: CDR1 KGHDR, CDR2 SFDVKD. Written as DNA, the CDR3 is TGTGCCACCAGTGATGTCGCAGGTATTCCCTACGAGCAGTACTTC. It yields the protein CATSDVAGIPYEQYF.

This rearrangement joins TRBV15 to TRBJ2-1; TRBD1 matches 9 bases. The V segment lost 1 base and the J segment 3 bases; nucleotides outside the gene matches: 4. This CDR3 spans 16 amino acids. CDR1 is LNHNV, CDR2 YYDKDF, per germline (reference sequence). CDR3 coding DNA: TGTGCCACCAGCAGAGGGGACAGGGCCGGCTACAATGAGCAGTTCTTC. Translated: CATSRGDRAGYNEQFF.

This rearrangement joins TRBV10-2 to TRBJ2-4, with 9 positions matching TRBD1. The length of the CDR3 is 16 residues. After removal of 6 bases from V and 0 bases from J, the junction contained 6 bases not matched to a gene. CDR1 and CDR2 (germline): WSHSY, SAAADI. CDR3 in DNA: TGCGCCAGCAGCGGGACAGGGACCCTAGCCAAAAACATTCAGTACTTC. Its protein is CASSGTGTLAKNIQYF.

This clonotype was seen just once. The chain carries TRBV5-1 and TRBJ2-1; 8 bases are a match to TRBD2. Germline trimming cut 3 bases from V and 8 bases from J; bases unmatched to any gene: 4. CDR1 SGHRS and CDR2 YFSETQ come from the germline V gene. The CDR3 covers 13 residues. As DNA, the CDR3 is TGCGCCAGCAGCTCACTGACTAGCGATGAGCAGTTCTTC. The encoded protein is CASSSLTSDEQFF. Filled out from reference TRBV5-1 and TRBJ2-1, the complete variable domain reads KAGVTQTPRYLIKTRGQQVTLSCSPISGHRSVSWYQQTPGQGLQFLFEYFSETQRNKGNFPGRFSGRQFSNSRSEMNVSTLELGDSALYLCASSSLTSDEQFFGPGTRLTVL.

This clonotype was counted between two and nine times. The rearrangement uses TRBV4-2 and TRBJ2-1; D is uncertain. Germline CDR1 LGHNA, CDR2 YNFKEQ. V was shortened by 4 bases and J by 0 bases, with 10 bases between the two germline ends. This CDR3 has 15 amino acids. In DNA, the CDR3 is TGTGCCAGCAGCCCCAACACCAACTCCTACAATGAGCAGTTCTTC. Encoded protein: CASSPNTNSYNEQFF.

The chain has TRBV18 and TRBJ2-7; 11 bases are a match to TRBD2. The J call is uncertain, as TRBJ2-5 better fits the DNA end. The CDR3 is 15 amino acids. Germline lookup yields CDR1 KGHSH and CDR2 LQKENI. The CDR3 is CASSTGTSGPGTQYF. The CDR3 nucleotides are TGTGCCAGCTCTACCGGGACTAGCGGCCCAGGGACCCAGTACTTC.

A few counts support this clonotype. V is TRBV27 and J is TRBJ2-5; possible D gene TRBD2, 6 bases. Germline CDR1 and CDR2: MNHEY and SMNVEV (reference sequence). V dropped 3 bases and J dropped 7 bases, with 6 bases sitting between them. CDR3 length: 11 residues. CDR3 nucleotides: TGTGCCAGCAGTTTTAGCGGGACCCAGTACTTC. Translated, it gives CASSFSGTQYF.

The chain recombines TRBV15 with TRBJ1-4, with 9 bases matching TRBD1. Germline CDR1 reads LNHNV; CDR2 reads YYDKDF (reference sequence). CDR3 length equals 15 residues. V shed 3 bases and J 9 bases; nucleotides not matched to a gene: 8. The CDR3 reads CATSSAGTGIKKLFF. CDR3 nucleotides: TGTGCCACCAGCAGCGCCGGGACAGGGATTAAAAAACTGTTTTTT.

This clonotype has more than one count but fewer than ten. The V call is TRBV7-9, the J call TRBJ2-5; D possibly corresponds to TRBD2 (6 bases). Germline values: CDR1 SEHNR, CDR2 FQNEAQ (reference sequence). Trimming took off 5 bases at V and 1 base at J, with 11 bases between the two ends. The CDR3 loop spans 14 amino acids. The CDR3 reads CASSRGYSQETQYF. The CDR3 region has the DNA TGTGCCAGCAGCCGGGGGTACTCCCAAGAGACCCAGTACTTC.